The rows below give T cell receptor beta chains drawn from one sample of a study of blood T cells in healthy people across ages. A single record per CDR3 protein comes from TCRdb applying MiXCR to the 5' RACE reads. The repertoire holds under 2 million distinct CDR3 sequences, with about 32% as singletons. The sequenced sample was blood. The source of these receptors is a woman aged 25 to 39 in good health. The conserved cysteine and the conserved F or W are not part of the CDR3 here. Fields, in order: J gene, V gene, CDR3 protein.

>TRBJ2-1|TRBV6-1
ASSELAALDNEQF
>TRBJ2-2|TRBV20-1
SAKDRGPNTGELF
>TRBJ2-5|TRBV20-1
SADTSEETQY
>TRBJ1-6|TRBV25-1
ASSGRQGLNNSPLH
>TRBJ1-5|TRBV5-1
ASSPAPARPQH
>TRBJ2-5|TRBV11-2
ASSLTPSGTETQY
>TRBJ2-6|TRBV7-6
ASSLLAQSSGANVLT
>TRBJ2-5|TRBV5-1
ASNFPAASQETQY
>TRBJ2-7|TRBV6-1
ASSVQTTPRGEQY
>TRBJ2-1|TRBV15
ATRTGLAGREQF
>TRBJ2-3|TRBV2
ARAWDTSTDTQY
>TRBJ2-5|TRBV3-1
ASSQNPGRLY
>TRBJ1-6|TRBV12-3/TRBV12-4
ASSLIPGFDNSPLH
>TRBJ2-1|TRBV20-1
SARSLAGGNNEQF
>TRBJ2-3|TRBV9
ASSGRTTGGPTFTQY
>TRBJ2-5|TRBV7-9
ASSLELRDRGETQY
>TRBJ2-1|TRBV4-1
ASSQDQLAGGYNEQF
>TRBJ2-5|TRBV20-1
SVTGPTETQY
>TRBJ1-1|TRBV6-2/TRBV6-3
ASSPRGGWGTEAF
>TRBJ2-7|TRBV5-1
ASSRGDRVGDEQY
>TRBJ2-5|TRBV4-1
ASSQGPLGETQY
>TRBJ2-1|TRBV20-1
SARARLAGPPYNEQF
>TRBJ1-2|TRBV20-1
SAREMGPLHNYGYT
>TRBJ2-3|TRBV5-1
ASSLDLLTDTQY
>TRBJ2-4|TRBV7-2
ASSLGGTGFSEQY
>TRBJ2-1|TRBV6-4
ASSATHRGQHNEQF
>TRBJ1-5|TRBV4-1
ASSQDFNSNQPQH
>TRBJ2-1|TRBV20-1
SARAVEERYSYNEQF
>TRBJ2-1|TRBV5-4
ASSLDAGARFNEQF
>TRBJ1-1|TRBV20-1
SARIYGASPEAF
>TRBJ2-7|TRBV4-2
ASSLVPDEQY
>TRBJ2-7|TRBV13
ASRKQGDYEQY
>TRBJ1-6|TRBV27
ASSFPTVFSLH
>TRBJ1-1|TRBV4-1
ASSQNGNTEAF
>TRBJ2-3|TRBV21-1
ASSTWDRGGGTDTQY
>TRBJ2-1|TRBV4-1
ASSQEGVGSSYNEQF
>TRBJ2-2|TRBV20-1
RGQGASTGELF
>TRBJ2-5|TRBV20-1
SARPGFEETQY
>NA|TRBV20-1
SARDVTGLDEQY
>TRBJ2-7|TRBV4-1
ASSQALRGYEQY
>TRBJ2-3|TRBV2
ASSEEGTDTQY
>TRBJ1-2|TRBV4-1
ASRPPGRLDYGYT
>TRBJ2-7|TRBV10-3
AISESGSHPYEQY
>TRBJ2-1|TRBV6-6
ASSYHSSKNEQF
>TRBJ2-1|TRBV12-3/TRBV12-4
AGSQTSGRAGEQF
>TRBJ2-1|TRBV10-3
AISERSGGDLHEQF
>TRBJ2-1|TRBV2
ASSEALYIDEQF
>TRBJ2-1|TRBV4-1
ASNQDLNRALNEQF
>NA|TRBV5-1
ASSSGLAGGPKHEQY
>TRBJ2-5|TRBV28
ASRGENQETQY
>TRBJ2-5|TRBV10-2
ASRGFPGDQY
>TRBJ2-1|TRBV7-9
ASSAADEQF
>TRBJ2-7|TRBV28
ASSQRTSFYEQY
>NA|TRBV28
ASTMQRLGPNEQY
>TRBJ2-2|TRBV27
ASTKQGGELF
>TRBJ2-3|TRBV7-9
ASSHNARYTDTQY
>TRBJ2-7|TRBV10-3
AIAGTTDTYEQY
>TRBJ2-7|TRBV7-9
ASSFHPGSSSYEQY
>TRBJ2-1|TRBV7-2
ASSLVFALYNEQF
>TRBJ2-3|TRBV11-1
ASSLARAGVDTQY